This T cell receptor beta chain was retrieved from a study (dated by TCRdb to about 2017). Notes on the research overall: Human CD8+ TCR repertoires recognizing immunodominant viral antigens were characterized by means of sequence and structural analyses. What the work shows at the level of the full study, not this receptor alone: The CD8+ TCR repertoires specific to different immunodominant viral antigens were reported to be highly diverse and distinct from one another.

The sequencer listed for this sample is Illumina HiSeq 2500. TCRdb trimmed the raw reads at Q25, called clones with MiXCR and kept productive beta chains. Identical CDR3 proteins give one entry, which carries the most common genes and DNA. The sample table holds roughly 1,100 distinct CDR3 sequences, of which 41% were seen once. The ten largest clones represent roughly 60% of the sample. This clonotype is considered medium-sized (0.01 to 0.1%). Its antigen is still unknown. It has no much larger one-base neighbor in the sample; base qualities were not kept. The germline V gene (reference sequence) yields LNHDA for CDR1 and SQIVND for CDR2. The trim is 3 bases for V and 5 bases for J, with a gap of 11 bases between the germline ends. The CDR3 measures 13 amino acids from cysteine to phenylalanine. Just the 39-base CDR3 DNA is kept, in frame starting at base 1.

The chain was built from TRBV19 and TRBJ2-7, with no D gene named confidently. The source is a male donor. What was sequenced was CD8+ T cells (not recorded whether cultured). The CDR3 reads as follows: CASSMRSAHEQYF. The nucleotides are TGTGCCAGTAGTATGCGGTCCGCTCACGAGCAGTACTTC.